These 28 T cell receptor beta chains were sequenced from one sample in a study of PD-1 blockade in classical Hodgkin lymphoma. The sample's time point: cycle 4 day 1 (C4D1), after less than 7 weeks of nivolumab. Autologous stem cell transplantation was followed by relapse in every patient, and brentuximab vedotin exposure varied. Libraries were prepared by immunoSEQ multiplex PCR; TCRdb keeps only in-frame clonotypes and omits some of them. The sample carries about 94,000 clones, about 93% recorded once. Here the sequenced sample was peripheral blood mononuclear cells (PBMCs), taken before the fourth cycle of nivolumab. These receptors were taken from a human donor with classical Hodgkin lymphoma.

The V and J genes are TRBV20-1 and TRBJ2-2; D gene ambiguous. The CDR3 length is 11 residues. The V end lost 5 bases, the J end lost 6 bases, and 7 bases lay between the germline ends. Germline lookup yields CDR1 DFQATT and CDR2 SNEGSKA (reference sequence). The CDR3 loop is CSAPRPGELFF. CDR3 coding DNA: TGCAGTGCTCCCCGCCCCGGGGAGCTGTTTTTT.

V gene TRBV28 combines with J gene TRBJ2-7; maybe TRBD1 (6 bases). CDR3 size: 19 residues. Germline lookup yields CDR1 MDHEN and CDR2 SYDVKM. The V end lost 3 bases, the J end lost 3 bases, and 27 bases lay between the germline ends. Here the CDR3 reads CASSFAWAIQIGQNYEQYF. The CDR3 region has the DNA TGTGCCAGCAGTTTTGCCTGGGCCATCCAAATCGGACAGAACTACGAGCAGTACTTC.

This clone was detected once. The chain uses TRBV28 and TRBJ1-5; D call uncertain. This CDR3 is 15 amino acids long. CDR1 and CDR2 (germline): MDHEN, SYDVKM. Deletions cut 5 bases from V and 1 base from J, with 12 bases between. The CDR3 loop is CASSTREESNQPQHF. The CDR3 bases are TGTGCCAGCAGTACGCGAGAGGAAAGCAATCAGCCCCAGCATTTT.

The rearrangement links TRBV7-8 to TRBJ1-4, with 7 bases fitting TRBD1. V lost 5 bases, J lost 4 bases, and 10 bases stayed unmatched. The V gene's germline CDR1 is SGHVS and CDR2 FQNEAQ. CDR3 length equals 16 residues. This chain's CDR3 is CASSPTGGQINEKLFF. DNA for the CDR3: TGTGCCAGCAGCCCGACCGGGGGACAGATTAATGAAAAACTGTTTTTT.

This chain links TRBV5-4 with TRBJ2-5; 16 bases fit TRBD2. The ends lost 2 bases at V and 4 bases at J; junction bases unmatched: 8. CDR1 is SGHNT, CDR2 YYREEE, per germline (reference sequence). The CDR3 has 18 amino acids. The CDR3 spells CASSFPGTSGREGETQYF. CDR3 nucleotide sequence: TGTGCCAGCAGCTTCCCCGGGACTAGCGGGAGGGAGGGAGAGACCCAGTACTTC.

The chain recombines TRBV5-1 with TRBJ2-4; D is perhaps TRBD2 (5 bases). Germline CDR1 reads SGHRS; CDR2 reads YFSETQ. Trimming stripped 0 bases from V and 8 bases from J, with 12 bases between. This CDR3 region has 14 residues. CDR3 residues: CASSLEASGDIQYF. The CDR3 DNA reads TGCGCCAGCAGCTTGGAGGCCTCCGGGGACATTCAGTACTTC.

This chain links TRBV5-1 with TRBJ2-1; 14 positions agree with TRBD2. Germline-derived CDR1 and CDR2 are SGHRS and YFSETQ. The ends lost 1 base at V and 7 bases at J; junction bases unmatched: 4. The CDR3 length is 16 residues. CDR3 region: CASSLLGLAGVNEQFF. The CDR3 DNA reads TGCGCCAGCAGCTTGCTGGGACTAGCGGGAGTGAATGAGCAGTTCTTC.

The chain combines TRBV7-2 with TRBJ2-2; no clear D gene. Germline CDR1 reads SGHTA; CDR2 reads FQGNSA. V was pared by 3 bases and J by 4 bases, with 9 bases between. This CDR3 is built from 14 residues. The CDR3: CASSFEARTGELFF. CDR3 DNA sequence: TGTGCCAGCAGCTTTGAGGCCCGCACCGGGGAGCTGTTTTTT.

The J gene is TRBJ1-2, the V gene TRBV2, with 8 bases fitting TRBD1. V lost 3 bases and J lost 4; bases outside the gene matches: 1. This CDR3 has 13 amino acids. Germline V CDR1 and CDR2: SNHLY, FYNNEI. CDR3 in amino acids: CASSEGTGYGYTF. CDR3 bases: TGTGCCAGCAGTGAGGGGACAGGCTATGGCTACACCTTC.

The chain links TRBV5-1 to TRBJ2-7; perhaps TRBD1 as D (6 bases). Germline loops: CDR1 SGHRS, CDR2 YFSETQ. The CDR3 extends over 16 amino acids. V was pared by 3 bases and J by 2 bases, with 18 bases between. CDR3 in DNA: TGCGCCAGCAGCTCCGCCGCCGGGACAACCACCTACGAGCAGTACTTC. Translated: CASSSAAGTTTYEQYF.

This sequence joins TRBV9 and TRBJ2-1; 13 nucleotides agree with TRBD2. The CDR3 spans 18 residues. Germline CDR1 and CDR2: SGDLS and YYNGEE. With 4 bases clipped from V and 6 bases from J, the junction kept 13 bases outside the gene matches. The DNA for the CDR3 is TGTGCCAGCAGCCAAACACCGGGACTAGCGGGAATAAGCAATGAGCAGTTCTTC. Translation: CASSQTPGLAGISNEQFF.

The rearrangement joins TRBV30 to TRBJ1-6; a possible D gene is TRBD1 (6 bases). Trimming removed 3 bases from V and 2 bases from J, with 14 bases in between. Germline CDR1 reads GTSNPN; CDR2 reads SVGIG (reference sequence). The CDR3 consists of 16 residues. The DNA for the CDR3 is TGTGCCTGGAGCACCCGGGGGGCAGCCTATAATTCACCCCTCCACTTT. As protein: CAWSTRGAAYNSPLHF.

V usage is TRBV5-1 and J usage is TRBJ2-5; a possible D gene is TRBD2 (5 bases). The ends were cut back, 1 base at V and 0 bases at J, with 13 bases in the middle. Germline V gene lookup returns CDR1 SGHRS and CDR2 YFSETQ. The CDR3 loop spans 16 amino acids. CDR3 nucleotides: TGCGCCAGCAGCTTGAAACTAGGGCGGTACCAAGAGACCCAGTACTTC. Translated, it gives CASSLKLGRYQETQYF.

The chain carries TRBV28 and TRBJ1-1; D unclear. Trimming removed 5 bases from V and 4 bases from J, with 14 bases in between. The CDR3 spans 14 residues. In germline, CDR1 is MDHEN, CDR2 SYDVKM. The CDR3 DNA sequence: TGTGCCAGCAGTCCCCGCCGAAGGGCCACTGAAGCTTTCTTT. Amino acids: CASSPRRRATEAFF.

The V and J genes are TRBV6-5 and TRBJ2-3, with D uncertain. Germline V CDR1 and CDR2: MNHEY, SVGAGI. This CDR3 comprises 13 residues. The V end lost 5 bases, the J end lost 9 bases, and 15 bases lay between the germline ends. CDR3 residues: CASSQDGPYTQYF. CDR3 sequence (DNA): TGTGCCAGCAGTCAAGACGGCCCCTACACGCAGTATTTT.

The chain links TRBV7-8 to TRBJ2-7; weak D call: TRBD1 (6 bases). There are 14 residues in the CDR3. The ends were cut back, 6 bases at V and 6 bases at J, with 18 bases in the middle. The germline CDR1 and CDR2 sequences are SGHVS and FQNEAQ. CDR3 sequence: CASRPGAGVGEQYF. DNA for the CDR3: TGTGCCAGCAGGCCCGGGGCAGGGGTGGGCGAGCAGTACTTC.

With regard to this clone: A read error may produce the germline difference seen at one junction end. This rearrangement joins TRBV7-3 to TRBJ2-2; 7 positions agree with TRBD2. The CDR3 totals 16 residues. CDR1 is SGHTA, CDR2 FQGTGA, per germline. The CDR3 sequence: CASSINSGLNPGELFF. CDR3 in DNA: TGTGCCAGCAGCATCAATAGCGGGTTGAACCCCGGGGAGCTGTTTTTT.

This chain connects TRBV19 to TRBJ1-5; D is ambiguous. The CDR3 extends over 17 amino acids. In germline, CDR1 is LNHDA, CDR2 SQIVND (reference sequence). The V end lost 5 bases, the J end lost 3 bases, and 20 bases lay between the germline ends. CDR3 in amino acids: CASSEPVTAVFNQPQHF. In DNA form, the CDR3 reads TGTGCCAGTAGTGAGCCGGTAACGGCGGTCTTCAATCAGCCCCAGCATTTT.

The J gene is TRBJ1-6, the V gene TRBV6-5, with D possibly TRBD1 on 5 matching bases. The germline gives CDR1 MNHEY, CDR2 SVGAGI. Trimming left V 2 bases short and J 14 bases short, with 16 bases between. CDR3 length equals 14 residues. The CDR3 sequence: CASSYEDKVMTLHF. The CDR3 DNA reads as TGTGCCAGCAGTTACGAGGACAAAGTCATGACCCTCCACTTT.

V and J are TRBV28 and TRBJ2-7; D possibly corresponds to TRBD2 (6 bases). Trimming removed 7 bases at V and 3 bases at J, with 16 bases between. The CDR3 contains 14 residues. Germline V gene lookup returns CDR1 MDHEN and CDR2 SYDVKM. CDR3 sequence (DNA): TGTGCCAGCACCCTCCAGGGACTTGACTACGAGCAGTACTTC. It specifies CASTLQGLDYEQYF.

This clone is classed as medium-sized (0.01 to 0.1%). The rearrangement joins TRBV27 to TRBJ2-7, with a tentative D call TRBD1 (6 bases). The CDR3 runs to 14 residues. V lost 5 bases to trimming and J lost 5 bases, with 16 bases between them. Germline CDR1 MNHEY, CDR2 SMNVEV (reference sequence). CDR3 loop: CASSPGRTAHEQYF. For the CDR3, the DNA is TGTGCCAGCAGTCCCGGACGGACAGCCCACGAGCAGTACTTC.

CDR3 sequence: CASSLTDGGTDTQYF. The CDR3 region has the DNA TGTGCCAGCAGCTTAACCGACGGGGGCACAGATACGCAGTATTTT. The chain uses TRBV7-3 and TRBJ2-3, with D perhaps matching TRBD2 (5 bases). CDR1 and CDR2 from the germline V gene are SGHTA and FQGTGA. CDR3 length: 15 residues. Trimming removed 0 bases from V and 1 base from J, with 8 bases in between. Complete variable domain (other parts from reference TRBV7-3 and TRBJ2-3): GAGVSQTPSNKVTEKGKYVELRCDPISGHTALYWYRQSLGQGPEFLIYFQGTGAADDSGLPNDRFFAVRPEGSVSTLKIQRTERGDSAVYLCASSLTDGGTDTQYFGPGTRLTVL.

The chain couples TRBV10-3 to TRBJ2-2; TRBD2 matches at 8 bases. V lost 3 bases and J lost 2; bases outside the gene matches: 17. There are 20 residues in the CDR3. Germline-derived CDR1 and CDR2 are ENHRY and SYGVKD. CDR3 region: CAISDPTLLSLAANTGELFF. The CDR3 region has the DNA TGTGCCATCAGTGACCCCACTCTCTTGTCACTAGCGGCCAACACCGGGGAGCTGTTTTTT.

The V and J genes are TRBV7-8 and TRBJ1-2, with 9 bases lining up with TRBD1. CDR1 and CDR2 from the germline V gene are SGHVS and FQNEAQ. V trimming: 5 bases; J trimming: 1 base; junction bases outside the gene matches: 2. The CDR3 is made up of 14 amino acids. The CDR3 spells CASSGTGFNYGYTF. The CDR3 DNA follows: TGTGCCAGCAGCGGGACAGGGTTTAACTATGGCTACACCTTC.

This chain links TRBV19 with TRBJ1-5, with TRBD1 identical over 9 bases. CDR1 is LNHDA and CDR2 is SQIVND in the germline V gene (reference sequence). The CDR3 contains 14 residues. V lost 6 bases and J lost 6; bases outside the gene matches: 6. The chain's CDR3 is CASSSTGGSQPQHF. The CDR3 bases are TGTGCCAGTAGCTCGACAGGGGGTTCTCAGCCCCAGCATTTT.

V and J are TRBV19 and TRBJ2-7, with 7 bases aligning to TRBD1. Germline CDR1 LNHDA, CDR2 SQIVND (reference sequence). V shed 6 bases and J 2 bases; nucleotides not matched to a gene: 7. The CDR3 totals 14 residues. Here the CDR3 DNA reads TGTGCCAGTAGGGGCCGGGACAGAGCCTACGAGCAGTACTTC. Its translation: CASRGRDRAYEQYF.

The chain combines TRBV10-1 with TRBJ2-1, with 8 bases matching TRBD1. The CDR3 covers 16 residues. Germline V CDR1 and CDR2: WNHNN, SYGVQD (reference sequence). J lost 5 bases, V lost 4 bases, and 10 bases had no gene match. The CDR3 DNA reads as TGCGCCAGCAGTGGACGACAGGGGAAACCCAACAATGAGCAGTTCTTC. Protein product: CASSGRQGKPNNEQFF.

The chain uses TRBV7-9 and TRBJ2-5; D is unclear. Germline CDR1 SEHNR, CDR2 FQNEAQ (reference sequence). V was pared by 3 bases and J by 0 bases, with 11 bases between. The CDR3 totals 15 residues. This CDR3 is CASSFGSLHQETQYF. DNA for the CDR3: TGTGCCAGCAGCTTCGGATCCCTACACCAAGAGACCCAGTACTTC. The variable domain in full, completed from reference TRBV7-9 and TRBJ2-5, reads DTGVSQNPRHKITKRGQNVTFRCDPISEHNRLYWYRQTLGQGPEFLTYFQNEAQLEKSRLLSDRFSAERPKGSFSTLEIQRTEQGDSAMYLCASSFGSLHQETQYFGPGTRLLVL.